Each of the 6 T cell receptor beta chains below was sequenced from the same sample in a study of CD8+ T cells in alopecia areata. Noted treatment: oral pan-JAK inhibitor, 5-10 mg twice daily. It was cDNA, reverse transcribed from extracted RNA, that served as the sequencing template. Profiling relied on immunoSEQ multiplex PCR, and the TCRdb table lists in-frame clones only, not all of them. The sample holds 150,000 to 200,000 clones, around half seen once. The sequences come from CD8+ T cells sorted from blood, collected at week 24, from a patient treated with tofacitinib. The receptors shown here come from a human donor with alopecia areata.

The chain uses TRBV29-1 and TRBJ1-2; weak D call: TRBD1 (6 bases). This CDR3 spans 10 amino acids. V was cut by 5 bases and J by 7 bases, with 8 bases left in between. Germline CDR1 SQVTM, CDR2 ANQGSEA. The CDR3 DNA follows: TGCAGCGTTCCGGGGGCTGGCTACACCTTC. Translated, it gives CSVPGAGYTF. Variable domain in full (rest from reference TRBV29-1 and TRBJ1-2): SAVISQKPSRDICQRGTSLTIQCQVDSQVTMMFWYRQQPGQSLTLIATANQGSEATYESGFVIDKFPISRPNLTFSTLTVSNMSPEDSSIYLCSVPGAGYTFGSGTRLTVV.

The chain employs TRBV27 and TRBJ1-5; possibly TRBD1 for D (6 bases). Germline loops: CDR1 MNHEY, CDR2 SMNVEV (reference sequence). V gave up 4 bases and J gave up 4 bases, with 14 bases separating them. The CDR3 contains 15 residues. The CDR3 spells CASSSGGLRNQPQHF. The CDR3, as DNA: TGTGCCAGCAGTTCCGGGGGGCTGAGAAATCAGCCCCAGCATTTT.

This clone was seen a few times. This chain connects TRBV5-1 to TRBJ2-1; 9 bases map to TRBD2. V shed 4 bases, J shed 8 bases, and the junction held 1 base outside the gene matches. Germline CDR1 SGHRS, CDR2 YFSETQ. CDR3 length: 12 amino acids. The CDR3 loop reads CASSAGGYEQFF. CDR3 nucleotide sequence: TGCGCCAGCAGCGCGGGGGGGTATGAGCAGTTCTTC.

The chain uses TRBV29-1 and TRBJ1-3; D uncertain. The CDR3 has 15 amino acids. CDR1 SQVTM and CDR2 ANQGSEA come from the germline V gene. Trimming took 3 bases from V and 4 from J, leaving 16 bases between them. The CDR3 protein is CSVEVDTSHGNTIYF. The CDR3 DNA reads TGCAGCGTTGAGGTAGATACTTCTCACGGAAACACCATATATTTT.

This sequence joins TRBV9 and TRBJ2-3; 7 positions match TRBD2. The V segment lost 4 bases and the J segment 4 bases; nucleotides outside the gene matches: 9. This CDR3 contains 15 residues. CDR1 and CDR2 (germline): SGDLS, YYNGEE. CDR3 loop: CASSISGGGADTQYF. DNA for the CDR3: TGTGCCAGCAGCATATCCGGCGGGGGTGCAGATACGCAGTATTTT.

The genes are TRBV4-3 and TRBJ2-1; D may be TRBD2 (5 bases). V was pared by 1 base and J by 8 bases, with 18 bases between. This CDR3 has 16 amino acids. Germline V CDR1 and CDR2: LGHNA, YSLEER. The CDR3 spells CASSQVGTSLGDEQFF. CDR3 DNA: TGCGCCAGCAGCCAAGTGGGTACTTCGTTGGGAGATGAGCAGTTCTTC.